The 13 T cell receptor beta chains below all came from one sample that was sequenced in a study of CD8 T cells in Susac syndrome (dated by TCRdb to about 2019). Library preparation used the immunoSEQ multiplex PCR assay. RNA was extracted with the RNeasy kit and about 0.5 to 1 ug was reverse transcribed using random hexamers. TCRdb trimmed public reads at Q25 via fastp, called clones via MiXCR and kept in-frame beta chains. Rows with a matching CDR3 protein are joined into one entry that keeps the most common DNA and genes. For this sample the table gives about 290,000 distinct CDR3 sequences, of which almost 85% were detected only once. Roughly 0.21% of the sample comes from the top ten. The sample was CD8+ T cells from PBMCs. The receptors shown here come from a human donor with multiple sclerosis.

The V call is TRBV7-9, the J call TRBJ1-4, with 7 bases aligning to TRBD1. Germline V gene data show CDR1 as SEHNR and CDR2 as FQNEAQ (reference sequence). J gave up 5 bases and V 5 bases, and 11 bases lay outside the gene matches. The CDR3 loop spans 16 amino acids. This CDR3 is CASSVRDSSSNEKLFF. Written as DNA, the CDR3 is TGTGCCAGCAGCGTACGGGACAGCAGTTCGAATGAAAAACTGTTTTTT.

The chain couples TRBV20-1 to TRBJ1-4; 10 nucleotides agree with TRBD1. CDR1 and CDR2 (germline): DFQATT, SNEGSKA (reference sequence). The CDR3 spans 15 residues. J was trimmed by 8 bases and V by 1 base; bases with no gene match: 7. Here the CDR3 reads CSARVPATGGEKLFF. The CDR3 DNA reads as TGCAGTGCTAGAGTCCCCGCGACAGGGGGCGAAAAACTGTTTTTT.

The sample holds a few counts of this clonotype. The CDR3 DNA is TGTGCCAGCAGTTACCCCGGGAGGTACGAGCAGTACTTC. Its protein product is CASSYPGRYEQYF. The rearrangement joins TRBV6-5 to TRBJ2-7; 7 bases line up with TRBD2. The ends lost 2 bases at V and 4 bases at J; junction bases unmatched: 2. The germline gives CDR1 MNHEY, CDR2 SVGAGI. The CDR3 runs 13 residues.

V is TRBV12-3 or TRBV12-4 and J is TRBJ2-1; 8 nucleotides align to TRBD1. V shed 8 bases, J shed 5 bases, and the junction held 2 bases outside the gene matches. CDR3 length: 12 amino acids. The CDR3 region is CASDRGDNEQFF. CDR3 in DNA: TGTGCCAGCGACAGGGGTGACAATGAGCAGTTCTTC.

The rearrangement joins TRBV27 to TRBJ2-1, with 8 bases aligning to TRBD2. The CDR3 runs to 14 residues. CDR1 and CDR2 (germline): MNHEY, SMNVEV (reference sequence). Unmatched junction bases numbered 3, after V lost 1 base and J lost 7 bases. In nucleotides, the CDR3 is TGTGCCAGCAGTTTATTACTAGCGGAAAATGAGCAGTTCTTC. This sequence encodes CASSLLLAENEQFF.

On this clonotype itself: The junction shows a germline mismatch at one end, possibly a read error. The DNA of the CDR3 is TGTGCCAGCAGTTCCGTCCACGGGATGGGCACAGATGCGCAGTATTTT. Protein sequence: CASSSVHGMGTDAQYF. The J gene is TRBJ2-3, the V gene TRBV28; D might be TRBD2 (5 bases). The CDR3 has 16 amino acids. CDR1 MDHEN and CDR2 SYDVKM come from the germline V gene.

The CDR3 loop reads CASSLDSLYTEAFF. The CDR3 DNA is TGTGCCAGCAGCTTAGATAGTTTGTACACTGAAGCTTTCTTT. The V call is TRBV11-2, the J call TRBJ1-1; D uncertain. Trimming stripped 0 bases from V and 3 bases from J, with 8 bases between. This CDR3 contains 14 residues. From germline, CDR1 is SGHAT and CDR2 FQNNGV.

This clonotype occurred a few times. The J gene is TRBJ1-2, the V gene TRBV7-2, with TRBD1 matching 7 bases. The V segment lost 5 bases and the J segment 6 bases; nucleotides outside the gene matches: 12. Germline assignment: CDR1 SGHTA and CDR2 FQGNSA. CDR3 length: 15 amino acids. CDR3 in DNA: TGTGCCAGCAGCGTAGGGACAGCCAACTGGGATGGCTACACCTTC. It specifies CASSVGTANWDGYTF.

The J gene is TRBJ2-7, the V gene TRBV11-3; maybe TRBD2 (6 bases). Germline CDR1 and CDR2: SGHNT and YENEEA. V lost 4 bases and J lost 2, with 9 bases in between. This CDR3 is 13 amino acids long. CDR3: CASSSRGTYEQYF. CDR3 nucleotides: TGTGCCAGCAGCTCGCGGGGAACCTACGAGCAGTACTTC.

CDR3 sequence reads: CASADREGEKLFF. CDR3 sequence (DNA): TGTGCCAGCGCCGACAGGGAAGGCGAAAAACTGTTTTTT. The chain couples TRBV2 to TRBJ1-4; 7 nucleotides match TRBD1. CDR3 length: 13 amino acids. The V segment lost 8 bases and the J segment 8 bases; nucleotides outside the gene matches: 8. From germline, CDR1 is SNHLY and CDR2 FYNNEI.

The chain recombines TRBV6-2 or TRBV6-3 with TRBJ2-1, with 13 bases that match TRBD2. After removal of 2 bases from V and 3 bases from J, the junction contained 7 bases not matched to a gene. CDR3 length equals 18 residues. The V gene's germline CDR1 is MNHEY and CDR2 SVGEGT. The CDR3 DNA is TGTGCCAGCAGTTACACCGGACTAGCGGGAGTGCTCTACAATGAGCAGTTCTTC. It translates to CASSYTGLAGVLYNEQFF.

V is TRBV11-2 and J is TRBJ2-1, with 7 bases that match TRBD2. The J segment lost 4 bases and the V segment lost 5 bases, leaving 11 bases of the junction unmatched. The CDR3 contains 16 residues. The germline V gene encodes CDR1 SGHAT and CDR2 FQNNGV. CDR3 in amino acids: CASSPGGGIHYNEQFF. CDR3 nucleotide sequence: TGTGCCAGCAGCCCCGGCGGGGGAATTCATTACAATGAGCAGTTCTTC. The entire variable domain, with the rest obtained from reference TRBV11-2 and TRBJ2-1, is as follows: EAGVAQSPRYKIIEKRQSVAFWCNPISGHATLYWYQQILGQGPKLLIQFQNNGVVDDSQLPKDRFSAERLKGVDSTLKIQPAKLEDSAVYLCASSPGGGIHYNEQFFGPGTRLTVL.

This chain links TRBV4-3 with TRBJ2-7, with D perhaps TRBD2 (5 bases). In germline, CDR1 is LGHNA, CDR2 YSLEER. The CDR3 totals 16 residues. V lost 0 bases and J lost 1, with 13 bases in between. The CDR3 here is CASSQDERVTSYEQYF. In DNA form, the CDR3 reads TGCGCCAGCAGCCAAGATGAGAGGGTCACTTCCTACGAGCAGTACTTC.